The 31 T cell receptor beta chains below were found in one sample sequenced in a study of neurological immune-mediated disorders. TCRdb called the 5' RACE reads again in MiXCR, with one record for every CDR3 protein. The top ten hold around 3.1% of the sample, which has more than 75,000 distinct CDR3 sequences, around 3.6% seen once. Material for sequencing was PBMCs. Receptors were obtained from a woman aged 45-65 years with multiple sclerosis.

This clonotype came up many times. J is TRBJ2-1 and V is TRBV9; D assignment may be TRBD1 or TRBD2 (5 bases each). Germline values: CDR1 SGDLS, CDR2 YYNGEE. This CDR3 spans 16 amino acids. The germline V and J ends were trimmed by 0 bases and 3 bases, with 13 bases remaining between them. CDR3 bases: TGTGCCAGCAGCGTAGCTGCCGGGACCAACTACAATGAGCAGTTCTTC. This gives the protein CASSVAAGTNYNEQFF.

This clonotype was detected many times. The V gene is TRBV7-2, the J gene TRBJ2-1, with 7 positions matching TRBD2. The CDR3 has 15 residues. V was pared by 1 base and J by 9 bases, with 9 bases of the junction left unmatched. Germline CDR1 reads SGHTA; CDR2 reads FQGNSA. The CDR3 reads CASSLVERGYGEQFF. Here the CDR3 DNA reads TGTGCCAGCAGCTTAGTGGAGCGGGGTTACGGTGAGCAGTTCTTC.

This clonotype occurred many times. The CDR3 coding sequence is TGCGCCAGCAGCTTGACGCCTCGGCTAGCGGGGTACAATGAGCAGTTCTTC. As protein: CASSLTPRLAGYNEQFF. V and J are TRBV5-1 and TRBJ2-1; 9 bases map to TRBD2. Per germline, CDR1 SGHRS and CDR2 YFSETQ. V shed 1 base and J 4 bases; nucleotides not matched to a gene: 9. The CDR3 runs 17 residues.

Ten or more counts support this clonotype. This chain links TRBV20-1 with TRBJ2-7; D is unresolved. The CDR3 covers 13 residues. Trimming took 0 bases from V and 6 from J, leaving 12 bases between them. The germline CDR1 and CDR2 sequences are DFQATT and SNEGSKA (reference sequence). The chain's CDR3 is CSAREGHPLEQYF. The CDR3 DNA sequence: TGCAGTGCTAGAGAGGGTCACCCCCTCGAGCAGTACTTC.

This clonotype was observed many times. The V and J genes are TRBV4-3 and TRBJ1-2; no clear D. V shed 0 bases and J shed 6 bases, with 23 bases lying between them. Per the germline V gene, CDR1 is LGHNA and CDR2 is YSLEER. The length of the CDR3 is 18 residues. CDR3 DNA: TGCGCCAGCAGCCAAGATAGAATGAGTCGGGGTGTTGGTCATGGCTACACCTTC. Protein sequence: CASSQDRMSRGVGHGYTF.

In this sample, this clonotype turned up many times. V gene TRBV10-3 combines with J gene TRBJ1-1; D unclear. V lost 6 bases, J lost 6 bases, and 11 bases lay in between. Germline V gene lookup returns CDR1 ENHRY and CDR2 SYGVKD. The CDR3 length is 12 residues. The CDR3 DNA reads as TGTGCCATCAGAGGGAATTACGCTGAAGCTTTCTTT. It translates to CAIRGNYAEAFF.

This clonotype was recorded at least ten times. The chain links TRBV7-2 to TRBJ2-7; D uncertain. Germline V CDR1 and CDR2: SGHTA, FQGNSA. The CDR3 loop spans 15 amino acids. V gave up 0 bases and J gave up 3 bases, with 12 bases separating them. The chain's CDR3 is CASSLAQDRIYEQYF. The CDR3 DNA reads as TGTGCCAGCAGCTTAGCGCAAGATCGGATCTACGAGCAGTACTTC. Drawing the rest from reference TRBV7-2 and TRBJ2-7, the complete variable domain is GAGVSQSPSNKVTEKGKDVELRCDPISGHTALYWYRQSLGQGLEFLIYFQGNSAPDKSGLPSDRFSAERTGGSVSTLTIQRTQQEDSAVYLCASSLAQDRIYEQYFGPGTRLTVT.

This clonotype was observed many times. This chain uses TRBV20-1 with TRBJ2-3, with 7 bases that match TRBD2. Germline values: CDR1 DFQATT, CDR2 SNEGSKA (reference sequence). With V trimmed by 6 bases and J by 1 base, 4 bases remained unmatched. This CDR3 has 13 amino acids. CDR3 DNA: TGCAGTGCCCCGGCGGGGGGCACAGATACGCAGTATTTT. This encodes CSAPAGGTDTQYF.

This clonotype appeared many times. The rearrangement joins TRBV5-5 to TRBJ1-6; D not resolved. Between the trimmed V and J ends, which lost 1 base and 4 bases, there was a span of 15 bases. The CDR3 contains 17 residues. CDR1 and CDR2 from the germline V gene are SGHKS and YYEKEE (reference sequence). The CDR3 DNA follows: TGTGCCAGCAGCTTGAAACACAATGAACTATATAATTCACCCCTCCACTTT. The encoded protein is CASSLKHNELYNSPLHF.

The table lists this clonotype with many counts. J is TRBJ2-2 and V is TRBV5-1; D is undetermined. The germline gives CDR1 SGHRS, CDR2 YFSETQ. The V end was cut by 0 bases, the J end by 0 bases, with 9 bases between. The CDR3 contains 16 residues. The CDR3: CASSLVLLSNTGELFF. The CDR3, as DNA: TGCGCCAGCAGCTTGGTCCTTCTGTCGAACACCGGGGAGCTGTTTTTT.

In its sample, this clonotype was seen a few times. CDR3 sequence (DNA): TGTGCCAGCAGCTGGACAGGGGGTATCACCGGGGAGCTGTTTTTT. Its translation is CASSWTGGITGELFF. The gene calls are TRBV11-2 and TRBJ2-2, with 10 bases fitting TRBD1. CDR1 and CDR2 (germline): SGHAT, FQNNGV. The CDR3 runs to 15 residues. Trimming removed 4 bases from V and 4 bases from J; junction bases left unmatched: 3.

This clonotype was counted many times. The V and J genes are TRBV7-9 and TRBJ2-7; D uncertain. Germline values: CDR1 SEHNR, CDR2 FQNEAQ (reference sequence). The CDR3 consists of 13 residues. Trimming shortened V by 7 bases and J by 6 bases, and 16 bases separated the two germline ends. DNA of the CDR3: TGTGCCAGCACCTCCCGATTTGATGGCGAGCAGTACTTC. Translating it yields CASTSRFDGEQYF.

This clonotype has at least ten counts. The rearrangement uses TRBV7-2 and TRBJ2-7; D remains ambiguous. The CDR3 covers 15 residues. Germline V gene data show CDR1 as SGHTA and CDR2 as FQGNSA. V lost 5 bases to trimming and J lost 0 bases, with 14 bases between them. Here the CDR3 DNA reads TGTGCCAGCAGCCCTATGGACCTGAGCTCCTACGAGCAGTACTTC. It yields the protein CASSPMDLSSYEQYF.

A few counts support this clonotype. The V and J genes are TRBV12-3 or TRBV12-4 and TRBJ1-6; no firm D call. This CDR3 comprises 13 residues. V lost 7 bases and J lost 12, with 16 bases in between. This CDR3 reads CASTTTTAKPLHF. The CDR3, as DNA: TGTGCCAGCACCACGACAACGGCAAAACCCCTCCACTTT.

This clonotype was found many times. The chain has TRBV10-3 and TRBJ1-4; D might be TRBD1 (5 bases). CDR3 length: 15 residues. From germline, CDR1 is ENHRY and CDR2 SYGVKD. The V and J ends lost 2 bases and 7 bases respectively, with 14 bases between them. CDR3 nucleotides: TGTGCCATCAGTGAGAGGGACGGGCCGGGTGAAAAACTGTTTTTT. Protein: CAISERDGPGEKLFF.

This clonotype was recorded at least ten times. The rearrangement links TRBV11-2 to TRBJ1-1, with 7 bases matching TRBD1. V lost 5 bases and J lost 6; bases outside the gene matches: 6. Germline CDR1 and CDR2: SGHAT and FQNNGV. This CDR3 is 13 amino acids long. In nucleotides, the CDR3 is TGTGCCAGCAGCGCCCAGGGGGTCGCTGAAGCTTTCTTT. Translation gives CASSAQGVAEAFF.

This clonotype was seen only a few times. A much larger clone differs from this one at a single base, so this may be a read error. V usage is TRBV7-9 and J usage is TRBJ1-5; D unclear. CDR3 length: 14 amino acids. CDR1 SEHNR and CDR2 FQNEAQ come from the germline V gene (reference sequence). Between the trimmed V and J ends, which lost 1 base and 2 bases, there was a span of 6 bases. DNA of the CDR3: TGTGCCAGCAGCTTAGGTAAGGGCAATCAGCCCCAGCATTTT. As protein: CASSLGKGNQPQHF.

This clonotype was found many times. This rearrangement joins TRBV12-3 or TRBV12-4 to TRBJ2-1; 8 nucleotides align to TRBD2. V lost 6 bases to trimming and J lost 3 bases; unmatched junction nucleotides: 7. This CDR3 has 15 residues. CDR3 coding DNA: TGTGCCAGCAGCCAAACTAGCGGTTACTACAATGAGCAGTTCTTC. Protein product: CASSQTSGYYNEQFF.

This clonotype was observed at least ten times. The rearrangement uses TRBV12-3 or TRBV12-4 and TRBJ2-5, with D possibly matching TRBD1 (6 bases). V was trimmed by 6 bases and J by 9 bases, leaving 20 bases between them. The CDR3 consists of 14 residues. The DNA of the CDR3 is TGTGCCAGCAGATCGACAGGACGCAGTAGGGCCCAGTACTTC. It is translated as CASRSTGRSRAQYF.

This clonotype was seen ten or more times. The CDR3 DNA reads TGCAGTGCTAGAGCGAGAAACAATGAGCAGTTCTTC. It specifies CSARARNNEQFF. The chain joins TRBV20-1 to TRBJ2-1; D is unresolved. Germline CDR1 and CDR2: DFQATT and SNEGSKA (reference sequence). With 1 base removed from V and 5 bases from J, the gap between germline ends came to 6 bases. The CDR3 is 12 amino acids.

The CDR3 DNA sequence: TGTGCCAGCAGACCCGGGCTACGTAGCAATCAGCCCCAGCATTTT. Encoded protein: CASRPGLRSNQPQHF. The chain recombines TRBV2 with TRBJ1-5; D is unclear. Trimming shortened V by 6 bases and J by 0 bases, and 12 bases separated the two germline ends. The CDR3 is 15 residues long. From germline, CDR1 is SNHLY and CDR2 FYNNEI.

This clonotype appeared many times. The chain uses TRBV6-6 and TRBJ1-1; TRBD1 is a possible D gene (5 bases). Germline assignment: CDR1 MNHNY and CDR2 SVGAGI (reference sequence). Trimming took off 5 bases at V and 7 bases at J, with 14 bases between the two ends. The CDR3 loop spans 13 amino acids. For the CDR3, the DNA is TGTGCCAGCAGTGATCCAGGGTTGGGTGAAGCTTTCTTT. Amino acid sequence: CASSDPGLGEAFF.

This clonotype was counted many times. The chain's CDR3 is CASSKIGGSGNTIYF. CDR3 coding DNA: TGTGCCAGCAGTAAAATCGGAGGTTCTGGAAACACCATATATTTT. This rearrangement joins TRBV11-2 to TRBJ1-3; no clear D gene. CDR1 and CDR2 from the germline V gene are SGHAT and FQNNGV. The V gene lost 6 bases and the J gene lost 1 base, with 13 bases spanning the gap. This CDR3 has 15 residues.

This clonotype was picked up many times. The V call is TRBV11-2, the J call TRBJ2-3; 9 nucleotides match TRBD2. The CDR3 totals 15 residues. V lost 6 bases to trimming and J lost 0 bases; unmatched junction nucleotides: 4. Germline CDR1 is SGHAT and CDR2 is FQNNGV. CDR3 protein: CASRPSGASTDTQYF. CDR3 coding DNA: TGTGCCAGCAGACCTAGCGGGGCGAGCACAGATACGCAGTATTTT. The full variable domain, its missing parts supplied by reference TRBV11-2 and TRBJ2-3, is EAGVAQSPRYKIIEKRQSVAFWCNPISGHATLYWYQQILGQGPKLLIQFQNNGVVDDSQLPKDRFSAERLKGVDSTLKIQPAKLEDSAVYLCASRPSGASTDTQYFGPGTRLTVL.

This clonotype was recorded many times. The chain recombines TRBV20-1 with TRBJ2-1; 7 positions match TRBD2. Germline V gene sequence: CDR1 DFQATT, CDR2 SNEGSKA (reference sequence). The CDR3 length is 14 residues. The ends lost 5 bases at V and 0 bases at J; junction bases unmatched: 4. The chain's CDR3 is CSALSGGSYNEQFF. As DNA, the CDR3 is TGCAGTGCTCTCTCGGGGGGCTCCTACAATGAGCAGTTCTTC.

This clonotype was observed many times. J is TRBJ2-3 and V is TRBV9; 10 bases fit TRBD2. Per germline, CDR1 SGDLS and CDR2 YYNGEE. The CDR3 totals 18 residues. Germline trimming cut 0 bases from V and 1 base from J; bases unmatched to any gene: 8. The CDR3 bases are TGTGCCAGCAGCGTAGCTCCCGTAGCGGGGGGCCGCACAGATACGCAGTATTTT. Translation: CASSVAPVAGGRTDTQYF.

This clonotype was recorded at least ten times. The V and J genes are TRBV6-2 or TRBV6-3 and TRBJ2-2; TRBD1 matches 8 bases. Germline CDR1 reads MNHEY; CDR2 reads SVGEGT. The CDR3 loop spans 13 amino acids. V was clipped by 4 bases and J by 6 bases; unmatched bases: 1. CDR3 sequence reads: CASSLTGAGELFF. CDR3 nucleotides: TGTGCCAGCAGTTTGACAGGGGCCGGGGAGCTGTTTTTT.

The table lists this clonotype with many counts. J is TRBJ1-4 and V is TRBV15, with a possible D match to TRBD1 (6 bases). Deletions cut 3 bases from V and 0 bases from J, with 11 bases between. The CDR3 is 16 amino acids. CDR1 and CDR2 from the germline V gene are LNHNV and YYDKDF (reference sequence). This chain's CDR3 is CATSRSNRATNEKLFF. The CDR3 nucleotides read TGTGCCACCAGCAGGTCAAACAGGGCAACTAATGAAAAACTGTTTTTT. Supplemented by reference TRBV15 and TRBJ1-4, the full variable domain reads DAMVIQNPRYQVTQFGKPVTLSCSQTLNHNVMYWYQQKSSQAPKLLFHYYDKDFNNEADTPDNFQSRRPNTSFCFLDIRSPGLGDTAMYLCATSRSNRATNEKLFFGSGTQLSVL.

This clonotype came up many times. The gene calls are TRBV6-5 and TRBJ2-7; D not resolved. With 6 bases removed from V and 6 bases from J, the gap between germline ends came to 12 bases. Germline V gives CDR1 MNHEY, CDR2 SVGAGI. This CDR3 contains 12 residues. The DNA of the CDR3 is TGTGCCAGCAGCTCCTCCACTTTCGAGCAGTACTTC. Encoded protein: CASSSSTFEQYF.

This clonotype was found many times. The chain employs TRBV20-1 and TRBJ1-1, with TRBD1 as a possible D gene (6 bases). CDR1 and CDR2 (germline): DFQATT, SNEGSKA (reference sequence). This CDR3 is built from 13 residues. V was pared by 3 bases and J by 1 base, with 9 bases between. CDR3 protein: CSAREDRNTEAFF. CDR3 DNA sequence: TGCAGTGCTAGGGAGGACAGGAACACTGAAGCTTTCTTT.

This clonotype was seen ten or more times. The rearrangement uses TRBV12-3 or TRBV12-4 and TRBJ2-2; TRBD2 agrees at 11 bases. V was pared by 7 bases and J by 6 bases, with 10 bases of the junction left unmatched. The CDR3 extends over 16 amino acids. DNA of the CDR3: TGTGCCAGCACCATACTAGCGGGGGTAGCATCCGGGGAGCTGTTTTTT. Residues: CASTILAGVASGELFF.